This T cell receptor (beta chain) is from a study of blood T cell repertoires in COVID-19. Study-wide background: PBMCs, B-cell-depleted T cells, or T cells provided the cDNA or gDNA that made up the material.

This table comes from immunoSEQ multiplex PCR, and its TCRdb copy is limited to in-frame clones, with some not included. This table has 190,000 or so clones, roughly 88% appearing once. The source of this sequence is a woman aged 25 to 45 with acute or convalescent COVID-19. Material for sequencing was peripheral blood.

In nucleotides, the CDR3 is TGTGCCAGCAAGAGCCTAGCGGGCACCAATGAGCAGTTCTTC. Protein sequence: CASKSLAGTNEQFF. This rearrangement joins TRBV7-9 to TRBJ2-1; 8 bases are shared with TRBD2. CDR1 and CDR2 from the germline V gene are SEHNR and FQNEAQ (reference sequence). V shed 7 bases and J 6 bases; nucleotides not matched to a gene: 8. This CDR3 has 14 amino acids.